This TCR beta chain was captured by sequencing in a study of blood T cell repertoires in COVID-19. Looking at the study overall: T cells, B-cell-depleted T cells, or PBMCs provided the cDNA or gDNA that served as material.

Trimming left V 1 base short and J 0 bases short, with 13 bases between. The length of the CDR3 is 17 residues. Germline V CDR1 and CDR2: MGHRA, YSYEKL. It was during active infection that Seattle patients were enrolled and then longitudinally followed. In the authors' methods: How many nucleated cells were present was estimated from reference gene primer amplification. Using immunoSEQ multiplex PCR, the repertoire was profiled, and TCRdb retains in-frame clones only, with some absent. That table furnishes V, J and clone size, whereas the DNA furnished D and trimming. The sample holds fewer than 500,000 clones; around 90% are singletons and the top ten take 0.7% to 1%.

Sequences were obtained from peripheral blood. The chain combines TRBV4-1 with TRBJ2-1, with a tentative D call TRBD1 (6 bases). The clonotype originates from a man in his late teens or twenties with COVID-19, enrolled during active disease. CDR3 region: CASSQVPGQSSYNEQFF. CDR3 nucleotide sequence: TGCGCCAGCAGCCAAGTGCCGGGACAAAGCTCCTACAATGAGCAGTTCTTC.